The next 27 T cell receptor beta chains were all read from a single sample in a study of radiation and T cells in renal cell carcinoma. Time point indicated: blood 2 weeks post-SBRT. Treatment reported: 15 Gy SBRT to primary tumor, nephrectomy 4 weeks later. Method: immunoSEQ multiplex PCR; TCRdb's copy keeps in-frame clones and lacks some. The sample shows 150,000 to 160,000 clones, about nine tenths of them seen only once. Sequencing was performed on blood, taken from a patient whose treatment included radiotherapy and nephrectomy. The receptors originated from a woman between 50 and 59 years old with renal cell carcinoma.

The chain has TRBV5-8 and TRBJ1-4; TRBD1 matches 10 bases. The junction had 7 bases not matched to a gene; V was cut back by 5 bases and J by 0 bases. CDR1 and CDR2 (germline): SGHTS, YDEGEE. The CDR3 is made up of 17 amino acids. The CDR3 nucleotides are TGTGCCAGCAGACCCGGGACAGGGGATGCAACTAATGAAAAACTGTTTTTT. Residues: CASRPGTGDATNEKLFF.

The CDR3 sequence is CASGRDSLSSYGYTF. The DNA of the CDR3 is TGCGCCAGCGGGAGGGACTCCCTATCTAGCTATGGCTACACCTTC. The genes are TRBV5-1 and TRBJ1-2, with D maybe TRBD1 (5 bases). The V end was cut by 7 bases, the J end by 4 bases, with 20 bases between. Germline CDR1 SGHRS, CDR2 YFSETQ. The CDR3 spans 15 residues.

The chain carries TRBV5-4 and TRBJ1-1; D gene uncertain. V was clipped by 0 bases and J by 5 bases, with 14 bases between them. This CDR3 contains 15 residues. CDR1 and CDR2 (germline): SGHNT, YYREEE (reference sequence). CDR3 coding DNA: TGTGCCAGCAGCTTGGGGTTGGGGTTTGCGACTGAAGCTTTCTTT. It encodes CASSLGLGFATEAFF.

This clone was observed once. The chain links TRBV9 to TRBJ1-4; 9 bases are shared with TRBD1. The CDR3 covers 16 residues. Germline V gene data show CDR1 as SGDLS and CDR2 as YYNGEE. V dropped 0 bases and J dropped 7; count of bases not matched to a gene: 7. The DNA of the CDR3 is TGTGCCAGCAGCGTAGCTGGGGGACAGGGAGGTGAAAAACTGTTTTTT. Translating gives CASSVAGGQGGEKLFF.

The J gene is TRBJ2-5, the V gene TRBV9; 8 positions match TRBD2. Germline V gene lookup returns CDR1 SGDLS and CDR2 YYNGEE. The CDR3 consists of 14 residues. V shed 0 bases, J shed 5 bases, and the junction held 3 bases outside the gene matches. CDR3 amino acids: CASSVAIAGETQYF. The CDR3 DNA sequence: TGTGCCAGCAGCGTAGCAATAGCGGGGGAGACCCAGTACTTC.

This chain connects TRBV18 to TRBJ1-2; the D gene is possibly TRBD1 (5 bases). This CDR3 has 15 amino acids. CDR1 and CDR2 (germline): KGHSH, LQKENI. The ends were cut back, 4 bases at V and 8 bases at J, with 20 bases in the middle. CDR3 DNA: TGTGCCAGCTCACAGCCGGGCCAGGGTATCAGGGGCTACACCTTC. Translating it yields CASSQPGQGIRGYTF.

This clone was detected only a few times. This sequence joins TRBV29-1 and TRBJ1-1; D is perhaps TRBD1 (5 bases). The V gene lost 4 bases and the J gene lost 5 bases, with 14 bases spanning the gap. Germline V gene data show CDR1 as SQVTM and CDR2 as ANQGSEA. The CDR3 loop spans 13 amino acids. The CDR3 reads CSVGVGGVTEAFF. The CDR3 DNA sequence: TGCAGCGTTGGGGTTGGGGGAGTTACTGAAGCTTTCTTT.

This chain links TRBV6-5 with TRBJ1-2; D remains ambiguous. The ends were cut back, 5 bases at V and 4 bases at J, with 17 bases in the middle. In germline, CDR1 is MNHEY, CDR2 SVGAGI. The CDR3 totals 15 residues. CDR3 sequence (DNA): TGTGCCAGCAGTCCCCCACTCGCTGGGCCCTATGGCTACACCTTC. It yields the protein CASSPPLAGPYGYTF.

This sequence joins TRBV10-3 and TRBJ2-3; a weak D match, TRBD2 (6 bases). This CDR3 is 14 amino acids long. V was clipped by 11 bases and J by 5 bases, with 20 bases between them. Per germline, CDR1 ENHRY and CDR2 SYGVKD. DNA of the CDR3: TGTGCCTATCGGGCCGGGGGAGTGGGAGATACGCAGTATTTT. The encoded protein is CAYRAGGVGDTQYF.

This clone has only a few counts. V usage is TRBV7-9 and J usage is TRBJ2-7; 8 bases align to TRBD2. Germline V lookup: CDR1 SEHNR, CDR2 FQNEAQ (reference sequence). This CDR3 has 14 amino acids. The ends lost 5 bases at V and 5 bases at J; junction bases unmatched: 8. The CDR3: CASSRSGNSDEQYF. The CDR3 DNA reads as TGTGCCAGCAGCCGTAGCGGGAATTCCGACGAGCAGTACTTC.

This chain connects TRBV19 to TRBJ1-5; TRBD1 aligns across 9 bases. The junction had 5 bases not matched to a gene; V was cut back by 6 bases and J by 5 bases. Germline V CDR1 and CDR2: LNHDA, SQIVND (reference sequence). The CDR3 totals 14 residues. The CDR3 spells CASRWTGVDQPQHF. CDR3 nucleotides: TGTGCCAGTAGATGGACAGGGGTGGATCAGCCCCAGCATTTT.

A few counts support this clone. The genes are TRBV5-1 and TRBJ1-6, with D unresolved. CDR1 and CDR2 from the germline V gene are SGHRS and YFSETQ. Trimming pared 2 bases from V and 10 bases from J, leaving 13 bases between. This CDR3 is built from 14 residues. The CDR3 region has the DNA TGCGCCAGCAGCTTACTGTCTGATGGGTCACCCCTCCACTTT. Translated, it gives CASSLLSDGSPLHF.

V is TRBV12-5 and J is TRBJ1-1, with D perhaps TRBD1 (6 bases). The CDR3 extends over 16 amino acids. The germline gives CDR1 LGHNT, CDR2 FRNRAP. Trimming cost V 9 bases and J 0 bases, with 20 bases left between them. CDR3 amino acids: CASARSTGPMNTEAFF. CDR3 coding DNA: TGTGCTAGCGCCCGTTCGACAGGTCCGATGAACACTGAAGCTTTCTTT.

Written as DNA, the CDR3 is TGTGCCAGCATTTCGGACAGGGGCGGCAATCAGCCCCAGCATTTT. Translated: CASISDRGGNQPQHF. The chain is built from TRBV6-5 and TRBJ1-5, with TRBD1 identical over 9 bases. This CDR3 spans 15 amino acids. Germline CDR1 MNHEY, CDR2 SVGAGI. V gave up 7 bases and J gave up 2 bases; unmatched junction bases: 6.

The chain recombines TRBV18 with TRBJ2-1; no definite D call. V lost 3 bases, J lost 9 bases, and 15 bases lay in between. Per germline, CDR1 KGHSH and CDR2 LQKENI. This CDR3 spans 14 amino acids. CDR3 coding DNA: TGTGCCAGCTCACCTTACACTTTGGACGGTGAGCAGTTCTTC. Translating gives CASSPYTLDGEQFF.

CDR3 protein: CASSTPPWSQSNEQFF. The CDR3 DNA is TGTGCCAGCAGTACCCCTCCCTGGTCCCAAAGCAATGAGCAGTTCTTC. V and J are TRBV2 and TRBJ2-1; D uncertain. Trimming stripped 5 bases from V and 6 bases from J, with 20 bases between. The CDR3 has 16 residues. CDR1 is SNHLY, CDR2 FYNNEI, per germline.

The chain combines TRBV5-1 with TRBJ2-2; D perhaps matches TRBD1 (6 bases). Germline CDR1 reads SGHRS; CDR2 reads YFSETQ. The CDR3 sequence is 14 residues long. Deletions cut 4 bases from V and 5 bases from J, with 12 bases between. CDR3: CASSEGQGTGELFF. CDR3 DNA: TGCGCCAGCAGCGAAGGTCAGGGGACCGGGGAGCTGTTTTTT.

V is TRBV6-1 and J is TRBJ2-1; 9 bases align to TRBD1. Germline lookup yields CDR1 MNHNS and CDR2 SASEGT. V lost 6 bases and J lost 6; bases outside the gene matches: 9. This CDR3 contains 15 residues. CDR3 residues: CASRKGQGYFNEQFF. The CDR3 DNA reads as TGTGCCAGCAGGAAGGGACAGGGATATTTCAATGAGCAGTTCTTC.

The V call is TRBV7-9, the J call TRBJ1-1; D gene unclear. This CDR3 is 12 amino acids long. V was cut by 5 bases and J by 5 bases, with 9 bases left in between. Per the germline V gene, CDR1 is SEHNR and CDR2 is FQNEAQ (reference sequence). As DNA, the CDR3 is TGTGCCAGCAGCCAAAGACAAACTGAAGCTTTCTTT. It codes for CASSQRQTEAFF.

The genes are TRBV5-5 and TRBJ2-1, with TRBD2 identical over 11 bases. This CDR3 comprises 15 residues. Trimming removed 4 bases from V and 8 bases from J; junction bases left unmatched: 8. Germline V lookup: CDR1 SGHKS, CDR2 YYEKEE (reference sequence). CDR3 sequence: CASSIRLAGLDEQFF. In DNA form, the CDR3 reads TGTGCCAGCAGCATAAGACTAGCGGGGTTGGATGAGCAGTTCTTC.

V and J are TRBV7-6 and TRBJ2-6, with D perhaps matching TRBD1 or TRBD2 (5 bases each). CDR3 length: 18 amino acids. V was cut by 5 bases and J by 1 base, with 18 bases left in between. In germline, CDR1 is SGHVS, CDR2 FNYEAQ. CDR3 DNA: TGTGCCAGCAGCCCCCCAAGGGGATGGGAGTCTGGGGCCAACGTCCTGACTTTC. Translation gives CASSPPRGWESGANVLTF.

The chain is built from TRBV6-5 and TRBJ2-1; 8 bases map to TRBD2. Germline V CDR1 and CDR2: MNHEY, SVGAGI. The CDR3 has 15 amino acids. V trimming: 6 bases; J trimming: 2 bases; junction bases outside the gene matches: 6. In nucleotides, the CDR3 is TGTGCCAGCAGCCGCAGCGGGGGAGCCTACAATGAGCAGTTCTTC. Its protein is CASSRSGGAYNEQFF.

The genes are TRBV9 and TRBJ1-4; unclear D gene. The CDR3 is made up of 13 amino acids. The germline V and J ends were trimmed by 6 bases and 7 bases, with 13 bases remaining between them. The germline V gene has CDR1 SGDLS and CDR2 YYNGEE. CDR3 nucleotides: TGTGCCAGCAACGTCGGGGTTGGTGAAAAACTGTTTTTT. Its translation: CASNVGVGEKLFF.

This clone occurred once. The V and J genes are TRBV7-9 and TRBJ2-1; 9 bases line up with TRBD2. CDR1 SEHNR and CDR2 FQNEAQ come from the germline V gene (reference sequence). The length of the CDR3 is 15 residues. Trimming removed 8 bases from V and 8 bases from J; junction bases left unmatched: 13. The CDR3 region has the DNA TGTGCCAGCGACTGGCGGGGGGGCCAAGTGTATGAGCAGTTCTTC. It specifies CASDWRGGQVYEQFF.

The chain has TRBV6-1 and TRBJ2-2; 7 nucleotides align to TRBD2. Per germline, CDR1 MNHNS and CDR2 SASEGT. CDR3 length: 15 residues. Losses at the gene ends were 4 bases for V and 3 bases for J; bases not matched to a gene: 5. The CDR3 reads CASSGGGSYTGELFF. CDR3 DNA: TGTGCCAGCAGTGGGGGCGGGAGCTACACCGGGGAGCTGTTTTTT.

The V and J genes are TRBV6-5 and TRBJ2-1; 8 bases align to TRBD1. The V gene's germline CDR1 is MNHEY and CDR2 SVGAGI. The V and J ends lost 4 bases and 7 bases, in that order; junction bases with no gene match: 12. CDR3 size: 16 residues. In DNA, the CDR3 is TGTGCCAGCAGTTCAAACCAGGGGGCAAGTTTGAATGAGCAGTTCTTC. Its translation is CASSSNQGASLNEQFF.

Written as DNA, the CDR3 is TGTGCCAGCACCACCGACATGGGCTCCTATAATTCACCCCTCCACTTT. It encodes CASTTDMGSYNSPLHF. The genes are TRBV2 and TRBJ1-6; D remains ambiguous. Per germline, CDR1 SNHLY and CDR2 FYNNEI. The CDR3 is made up of 16 amino acids. The germline V and J ends were trimmed by 7 bases and 0 bases, with 13 bases remaining between them.